Below, 23 T cell receptor beta chains from the same sample are listed, as sequenced in a study of blood T cell repertoires in COVID-19. Sequencing was performed with immunoSEQ multiplex PCR; in TCRdb, only in-frame clones are kept and a portion is missing. The repertoire has approximately 150,000 clones, around 90% of them found once; the top ten carry roughly a tenth. Sequencing was performed on peripheral blood. The receptors stem from a man aged 55 to 70 with active or convalescent COVID-19.

The chain is built from TRBV5-1 and TRBJ2-7, with D tentatively TRBD1 (5 bases). CDR1 is SGHRS, CDR2 YFSETQ, per germline. Trimming left V 5 bases short and J 6 bases short, with 18 bases between. CDR3 length equals 14 residues. The CDR3: CASRGRADSVEQYF. CDR3 sequence (DNA): TGCGCCAGCAGGGGCAGGGCTGATTCGGTCGAGCAGTACTTC.

This clone turned up a few times. V is TRBV6-5 and J is TRBJ2-7; 7 bases line up with TRBD2. Germline lookup yields CDR1 MNHEY and CDR2 SVGAGI. The CDR3 is 15 amino acids. With V trimmed by 5 bases and J by 0 bases, 7 bases remained unmatched. The CDR3 loop is CASSRAGTSSYEQYF. In nucleotides, the CDR3 is TGTGCCAGCAGTAGAGCGGGGACCTCCTCCTACGAGCAGTACTTC.

V and J are TRBV6-5 and TRBJ2-7; no firm D call. Germline V gene lookup returns CDR1 MNHEY and CDR2 SVGAGI. CDR3 length: 15 residues. V was pared by 0 bases and J by 2 bases, with 11 bases between. The DNA for the CDR3 is TGTGCCAGCAGTTACTCGCAGGTCTATCCCTACGAGCAGTACTTC. Protein sequence: CASSYSQVYPYEQYF.

In DNA form, the CDR3 reads TGTGCCAGCAGTTTGTGGAGTCTAGCGGGAGGGCCAGGAGAGCAGTTCTTC. Its protein product is CASSLWSLAGGPGEQFF. The V gene is TRBV28, the J gene TRBJ2-1; TRBD2 matches at 12 bases. CDR1 is MDHEN, CDR2 SYDVKM, per germline. V lost 3 bases and J lost 10; bases outside the gene matches: 13. The CDR3 extends over 17 amino acids.

The V gene is TRBV6-4, the J gene TRBJ1-2; unclear D gene. In germline, CDR1 is MRHNA, CDR2 SNTAGT. The CDR3 covers 12 residues. The V and J ends lost 3 bases and 4 bases respectively, with 6 bases between them. The chain's CDR3 is CASSDGGYGYTF. DNA of the CDR3: TGTGCCAGCAGTGATGGAGGCTATGGCTACACCTTC.

This sequence joins TRBV3-1 (or the pseudogene TRBV3-2) and TRBJ2-7, with D possibly matching TRBD1 (5 bases). With 3 bases removed from V and 3 bases from J, the gap between germline ends came to 6 bases. Germline-derived CDR1 and CDR2 are LGHDT and YNNKEL (reference sequence). The CDR3 is 12 amino acids. The CDR3 loop is CASSQTDYEQYF. The DNA for the CDR3 is TGTGCCAGCAGCCAGACAGACTACGAGCAGTACTTC.

The chain has TRBV6-1 and TRBJ1-6, with 9 nucleotides matching TRBD1. Unmatched junction bases numbered 9, after V lost 2 bases and J lost 4 bases. CDR3 length equals 18 residues. The germline V gene encodes CDR1 MNHNS and CDR2 SASEGT. In DNA, the CDR3 is TGTGCCAGCAGTGAAAAGGGACAGGGAAATCGGTATAATTCACCCCTCCACTTT. Protein product: CASSEKGQGNRYNSPLHF.

The gene calls are TRBV20-1 and TRBJ1-4; 8 positions agree with TRBD1. Losses at the gene ends were 3 bases for V and 8 bases for J; bases not matched to a gene: 8. Germline V gives CDR1 DFQATT, CDR2 SNEGSKA (reference sequence). The CDR3 length is 14 residues. DNA for the CDR3: TGCAGTGCTAGTCCCCTGACAGGGGACGAAAAACTGTTTTTT. Encoded protein: CSASPLTGDEKLFF.

The chain is built from TRBV15 and TRBJ2-1; 7 positions match TRBD2. V lost 3 bases to trimming and J lost 0 bases; unmatched junction nucleotides: 20. The CDR3 runs 21 residues. The germline V gene encodes CDR1 LNHNV and CDR2 YYDKDF (reference sequence). The DNA for the CDR3 is TGTGCCACCAGCAGGGGAGATTTAGGGATCCTAGCGGTAAGCTCCTACAATGAGCAGTTCTTC. The encoded protein is CATSRGDLGILAVSSYNEQFF.

The chain recombines TRBV5-1 with TRBJ2-1; D is possibly TRBD1 (6 bases). CDR1 is SGHRS, CDR2 YFSETQ, per germline. The CDR3 totals 15 residues. The V end lost 1 base, the J end lost 0 bases, and 8 bases lay between the germline ends. CDR3 coding DNA: TGCGCCAGCAGCTTGAAGGACAGCTCCTACAATGAGCAGTTCTTC. This encodes CASSLKDSSYNEQFF. Together with reference TRBV5-1 and TRBJ2-1, the CDR3 gives the full variable domain: KAGVTQTPRYLIKTRGQQVTLSCSPISGHRSVSWYQQTPGQGLQFLFEYFSETQRNKGNFPGRFSGRQFSNSRSEMNVSTLELGDSALYLCASSLKDSSYNEQFFGPGTRLTVL.

The chain recombines TRBV5-6 with TRBJ1-5; 7 nucleotides align to TRBD1. Germline V gives CDR1 SGHDT, CDR2 YYEEEE. This CDR3 is 14 amino acids long. V dropped 2 bases and J dropped 5; count of bases not matched to a gene: 4. CDR3 coding DNA: TGTGCCAGCAGCTTTACAGGGGTGGATCAGCCCCAGCATTTT. Protein product: CASSFTGVDQPQHF.

The genes are TRBV4-2 and TRBJ1-1, with TRBD1 identical over 8 bases. The CDR3 spans 15 residues. The V and J ends lost 4 bases and 5 bases, in that order; junction bases with no gene match: 9. Germline lookup yields CDR1 LGHNA and CDR2 YNFKEQ. CDR3 sequence reads: CASSRSGGALTEAFF. The CDR3 coding sequence is TGTGCCAGCAGCCGTTCAGGGGGCGCGTTGACTGAAGCTTTCTTT.

The chain has TRBV12-5 and TRBJ2-1, with 12 bases fitting TRBD2. The V gene's germline CDR1 is LGHNT and CDR2 FRNRAP. V shed 1 base and J 11 bases; nucleotides not matched to a gene: 15. This CDR3 comprises 18 residues. The chain's CDR3 is CASGLGLAGAYPPGKQFF. In DNA, the CDR3 is TGTGCTAGTGGTTTGGGACTAGCGGGAGCTTATCCGCCGGGCAAGCAGTTCTTC.

The chain combines TRBV6-2 or TRBV6-3 with TRBJ2-2, with 8 positions matching TRBD1. V lost 5 bases, J lost 1 base, and 3 bases stayed unmatched. CDR1 MNHEY and CDR2 SVGEGT come from the germline V gene. The length of the CDR3 is 15 residues. CDR3 DNA sequence: TGTGCCAGCAGTCATGACAGGGGGAACACCGGGGAGCTGTTTTTT. Encoded protein: CASSHDRGNTGELFF.

The chain employs TRBV29-1 and TRBJ1-2, with D unclear. V dropped 4 bases and J dropped 4 bases, with 10 bases sitting between them. The CDR3 has 12 residues. The V gene's germline CDR1 is SQVTM and CDR2 ANQGSEA. The CDR3 protein is CSVGSRAYGYTF. Written as DNA, the CDR3 is TGCAGCGTTGGTTCGCGGGCCTATGGCTACACCTTC.

The rearrangement joins TRBV19 to TRBJ2-2, with 8 bases aligning to TRBD1. Trimming removed 8 bases from V and 6 bases from J; junction bases left unmatched: 11. Germline V gives CDR1 LNHDA, CDR2 SQIVND (reference sequence). The CDR3 extends over 15 amino acids. The CDR3 here is CASLRTGIGAGELFF. As DNA, the CDR3 is TGTGCCAGTCTGCGGACAGGGATAGGAGCCGGGGAGCTGTTTTTT.

This chain connects TRBV19 to TRBJ2-7; D gene uncertain. The germline V gene has CDR1 LNHDA and CDR2 SQIVND (reference sequence). Trimming removed 1 base from V and 1 base from J, with 5 bases in between. This CDR3 has 13 amino acids. CDR3 region: CASSIALSYEQYF. DNA of the CDR3: TGTGCCAGTAGTATAGCTCTTTCCTACGAGCAGTACTTC. The complete variable domain, with remaining parts taken from reference TRBV19 and TRBJ2-7, reads DGGITQSPKYLFRKEGQNVTLSCEQNLNHDAMYWYRQDPGQGLRLIYYSQIVNDFQKGDIAEGYSVSREKKESFPLTVTSAQKNPTAFYLCASSIALSYEQYFGPGTRLTVT.

Concerning this clone itself: Other DNA sequences within the sample encode an identical CDR3. This sequence joins TRBV10-2 and TRBJ2-5; possibly TRBD1 for D (6 bases). V shed 6 bases and J shed 1 base, with 12 bases lying between them. There are 14 residues in the CDR3. Germline V CDR1 and CDR2: WSHSY, SAAADI. The CDR3 DNA follows: TGCGCCAGCAGACAGGGTTGGGGCCAAGAGACCCAGTACTTC. It specifies CASRQGWGQETQYF.

The chain carries TRBV5-6 and TRBJ2-3; 11 bases line up with TRBD2. CDR3 length: 17 amino acids. Trimming cost V 2 bases and J 3 bases; bases outside gene matches: 8. Germline V lookup: CDR1 SGHDT, CDR2 YYEEEE. CDR3 region: CASSFGPGLAETDTQYF. CDR3 in DNA: TGTGCCAGCAGCTTTGGTCCGGGACTAGCGGAAACAGATACGCAGTATTTT.

This sequence joins TRBV30 and TRBJ1-2; 7 bases fit TRBD1. Germline CDR1 and CDR2: GTSNPN and SVGIG (reference sequence). This CDR3 region has 14 residues. J lost 2 bases, V lost 3 bases, and 6 bases had no gene match. This CDR3 is CAWSWTGLNYGYTF. CDR3 DNA sequence: TGTGCCTGGAGCTGGACAGGACTCAACTATGGCTACACCTTC.

This rearrangement joins TRBV7-2 to TRBJ2-3, with TRBD2 identical over 14 bases. With V trimmed by 3 bases and J by 7 bases, 6 bases remained unmatched. Germline loops: CDR1 SGHTA, CDR2 FQGNSA. This CDR3 has 16 amino acids. In DNA, the CDR3 is TGTGCCAGCAGCTTCTCGACTAGCGGGAGGGCGAATACGCAGTATTTT. It translates to CASSFSTSGRANTQYF. The whole variable domain, remainder taken from reference TRBV7-2 and TRBJ2-3, is GAGVSQSPSNKVTEKGKDVELRCDPISGHTALYWYRQSLGQGLEFLIYFQGNSAPDKSGLPSDRFSAERTGGSVSTLTIQRTQQEDSAVYLCASSFSTSGRANTQYFGPGTRLTVL.

This sequence joins TRBV9 and TRBJ2-3; maybe TRBD1 (6 bases). Germline values: CDR1 SGDLS, CDR2 YYNGEE. Trimming shortened V by 4 bases and J by 2 bases, and 20 bases separated the two germline ends. CDR3 length: 17 residues. CDR3 coding DNA: TGTGCCAGCAGCCCCCATACAGGGAACAGAAACACAGATACGCAGTATTTT. Residues: CASSPHTGNRNTDTQYF.

This clone was recorded only once. V and J are TRBV12-5 and TRBJ2-1; D uncertain. The CDR3 totals 15 residues. Germline V gene sequence: CDR1 LGHNT, CDR2 FRNRAP. V was shortened by 5 bases and J by 10 bases, with 21 bases between the two germline ends. The CDR3 spells CASGAGSKSAEEQFF. The CDR3 coding sequence is TGTGCTAGTGGTGCCGGGTCCAAATCGGCGGAGGAGCAGTTCTTC. The variable domain in full, with the rest retrieved from reference TRBV12-5 and TRBJ2-1, is DARVTQTPRHKVTEMGQEVTMRCQPILGHNTVFWYRQTMMQGLELLAYFRNRAPLDDSGMPKDRFSAEMPDATLATLKIQPSEPRDSAVYFCASGAGSKSAEEQFFGPGTRLTVL.